This TCR beta chain appears in the sequencing data of a study of tumor-infiltrating lymphocytes in oesophageal squamous cell carcinoma. This clonotype was seen only a few times. Germline CDR1 SGHTA, CDR2 FQGNSA. CDR3 length: 15 residues. MiXCR, applied by TCRdb to the PCR reads, yields one record per CDR3 protein. The sample consists of approximately 10,000 distinct CDR3 sequences, around 50% of them appearing once. The specimen was esophageal tumor tissue. The source of this sequence is a female donor with esophageal squamous cell carcinoma. The gene calls are TRBV7-2 and TRBJ2-4; D assignment may be TRBD1 or TRBD2 (5 bases each). The J call may be incorrect, as the DNA end agrees better with TRBJ2-7. The DNA for the CDR3 is TGTGCCAGCAGCTTAGGAGGGACGCTCTCCTACGAGCAGTACTTC. Amino acids: CASSLGGTLSYEQYF.